These 27 T cell receptor beta chains were all obtained from the same sample, sequenced in a study of cytomegalovirus exposure and HLA in healthy donors. 13 Jbeta primers and 60 Vbeta primers were used for the PCR. The assay was immunoSEQ multiplex PCR, and TCRdb's table has in-frame clones only and misses some. The table shows approximately 110,000 clones, with 73% occurring only once. Material for sequencing was PBMCs. The receptor set was obtained from a woman in her twenties or thirties in good health and CMV-seronegative.

This chain connects TRBV27 to TRBJ2-3; TRBD1 agrees at 7 bases. The J segment lost 4 bases and the V segment lost 6 bases, leaving 10 bases of the junction unmatched. The germline CDR1 and CDR2 sequences are MNHEY and SMNVEV (reference sequence). There are 15 residues in the CDR3. CDR3 protein: CASRVTGFLPDTQYF. Written as DNA, the CDR3 is TGTGCCAGCAGAGTGACAGGGTTTCTCCCAGATACGCAGTATTTT.

This clone was picked up a small number of times. The V and J genes are TRBV27 and TRBJ2-6, with D possibly matching TRBD2 (6 bases). CDR3 length: 18 amino acids. V was pared by 0 bases and J by 0 bases, with 12 bases between. Germline values: CDR1 MNHEY, CDR2 SMNVEV (reference sequence). As DNA, the CDR3 is TGTGCCAGCAGTTTATCCTATGACGGGAGCTCTGGGGCCAACGTCCTGACTTTC. Amino acids: CASSLSYDGSSGANVLTF.

CDR3 protein: CASSLARQGGVTEAFF. In nucleotides, the CDR3 is TGTGCCAGCAGCTTAGCCAGACAGGGAGGAGTAACTGAAGCTTTCTTT. This chain connects TRBV7-2 to TRBJ1-1; 7 nucleotides align to TRBD1. The J segment lost 5 bases and the V segment lost 0 bases, leaving 9 bases of the junction unmatched. The CDR3 is 16 residues long. CDR1 SGHTA and CDR2 FQGNSA come from the germline V gene.

This clone was observed a few times. This rearrangement joins TRBV6-4 to TRBJ1-6, with 9 bases aligning to TRBD1. The J segment lost 2 bases and the V segment lost 7 bases, leaving 15 bases of the junction unmatched. The CDR3 sequence is 19 residues long. CDR1 MRHNA and CDR2 SNTAGT come from the germline V gene. The CDR3 sequence: CASNLGTGTTYPYNSPLHF. The CDR3 DNA reads TGTGCCAGCAACCTCGGGACAGGGACCACTTATCCCTATAATTCACCCCTCCACTTT.

This clone has only a few counts. The genes are TRBV27 and TRBJ2-7; 8 nucleotides agree with TRBD1. The CDR3 length is 12 residues. V dropped 8 bases and J dropped 6; count of bases not matched to a gene: 6. CDR1 MNHEY and CDR2 SMNVEV come from the germline V gene (reference sequence). In DNA, the CDR3 is TGTGCCAGCGGAACAGGGGGAGGCGAGCAGTACTTC. Translating gives CASGTGGGEQYF.

This clone was recorded once. J is TRBJ2-6 and V is TRBV15; D might be TRBD2 (6 bases). The length of the CDR3 is 17 residues. Trimming took off 6 bases at V and 0 bases at J, with 15 bases between the two ends. Per germline, CDR1 LNHNV and CDR2 YYDKDF (reference sequence). CDR3 DNA sequence: TGTGCCACCAGACCCCCCCCCGGGAGCTCTGGGGCCAACGTCCTGACTTTC. Translated: CATRPPPGSSGANVLTF.

The chain uses TRBV6-5 and TRBJ2-2; D is unclear. Germline values: CDR1 MNHEY, CDR2 SVGAGI. The CDR3 has 15 amino acids. V lost 5 bases and J 4 bases, leaving 14 bases between the germline ends. The CDR3 DNA is TGTGCCAGCAGTCTATCCCACCTTCCCACCGGGGAGCTGTTTTTT. Amino acid sequence: CASSLSHLPTGELFF.

The chain employs TRBV2 and TRBJ1-1; 7 nucleotides match TRBD1. This CDR3 contains 13 residues. From germline, CDR1 is SNHLY and CDR2 FYNNEI. V shed 5 bases and J 5 bases; nucleotides not matched to a gene: 5. The CDR3 reads CASSSTGTTEAFF. In nucleotides, the CDR3 is TGTGCCAGCAGTTCGACAGGGACTACTGAAGCTTTCTTT.

This clone was detected a few times. The chain couples TRBV7-9 to TRBJ1-2; D unresolved. Germline CDR1 and CDR2: SEHNR and FQNEAQ (reference sequence). V was cut by 1 base and J by 12 bases, with 12 bases left in between. This CDR3 spans 12 amino acids. CDR3 in DNA: TGTGCCAGCAGCTTAGAGGCCGGGGTCCACACCTTC. Translation: CASSLEAGVHTF.

This chain joins TRBV7-6 and TRBJ2-1; D might be TRBD1 (5 bases). CDR3 size: 15 residues. In germline, CDR1 is SGHVS, CDR2 FNYEAQ. Trimming took 1 base from V and 7 from J, leaving 14 bases between them. CDR3: CASSLEVRAINEQFF. The CDR3 region has the DNA TGTGCCAGCAGCTTAGAAGTCAGGGCGATAAATGAGCAGTTCTTC.

The rearrangement links TRBV19 to TRBJ2-1; 13 bases align to TRBD2. The germline V gene has CDR1 LNHDA and CDR2 SQIVND (reference sequence). CDR3 length: 15 residues. J lost 8 bases, V lost 5 bases, and 6 bases had no gene match. CDR3 amino acids: CASSPGLAGEYEQFF. The CDR3 DNA sequence: TGTGCCAGTAGTCCAGGACTAGCGGGAGAATATGAGCAGTTCTTC.

The V gene is TRBV30, the J gene TRBJ1-1; the match to TRBD1 covers 8 bases. Germline V CDR1 and CDR2: GTSNPN, SVGIG (reference sequence). The ends lost 2 bases at V and 6 bases at J; junction bases unmatched: 8. CDR3 length equals 14 residues. The CDR3 reads CAWSPGQGSAEAFF. CDR3 nucleotides: TGTGCCTGGAGTCCAGGACAGGGTTCTGCTGAAGCTTTCTTT.

This chain joins TRBV13 and TRBJ1-1, with 7 bases lining up with TRBD1. V dropped 5 bases and J dropped 7; count of bases not matched to a gene: 10. Germline V gives CDR1 PRHDT, CDR2 FYEKMQ (reference sequence). This CDR3 is built from 14 residues. The CDR3 bases are TGTGCCAGCAGCCCATTCAACCGGGACAGTGAAGCTTTCTTT. Protein product: CASSPFNRDSEAFF.

This clone was detected a few times. The J gene is TRBJ1-5, the V gene TRBV19, with TRBD1 matching 7 bases. The J segment lost 6 bases and the V segment lost 3 bases, leaving 8 bases of the junction unmatched. This CDR3 has 15 residues. The germline gives CDR1 LNHDA, CDR2 SQIVND (reference sequence). The CDR3 sequence is CASSIKGGESQPQHF. CDR3 DNA: TGTGCCAGTAGTATCAAAGGGGGCGAGAGTCAGCCCCAGCATTTT.

The chain links TRBV7-9 to TRBJ1-2; 9 bases align to TRBD1. This CDR3 region has 18 residues. The ends lost 6 bases at V and 0 bases at J; junction bases unmatched: 14. The V gene's germline CDR1 is SEHNR and CDR2 FQNEAQ (reference sequence). CDR3 amino acids: CASRTTTGGIGTNYGYTF. DNA for the CDR3: TGTGCCAGCAGAACCACAACAGGGGGCATTGGGACTAACTATGGCTACACCTTC.

The chain combines TRBV5-1 with TRBJ1-1; 7 positions match TRBD1. Germline CDR1 SGHRS, CDR2 YFSETQ. CDR3 size: 16 residues. Losses at the gene ends were 3 bases for V and 3 bases for J; bases not matched to a gene: 11. Here the CDR3 DNA reads TGCGCCAGCAGCTGGGAGCCCGGACAGGATGACACTGAAGCTTTCTTT. Its protein is CASSWEPGQDDTEAFF.

The chain links TRBV30 to TRBJ2-1, with 14 bases matching TRBD2. Germline assignment: CDR1 GTSNPN and CDR2 SVGIG (reference sequence). The CDR3 is 15 residues long. Unmatched junction bases numbered 7, after V lost 4 bases and J lost 8 bases. The DNA for the CDR3 is TGTGCCTGGACCTCCGGGACTAGCGGGGGCGATGAGCAGTTCTTC. It encodes CAWTSGTSGGDEQFF.

The chain's CDR3 is CASSLDGASGTDTQYF. For the CDR3, the DNA is TGTGCCAGCAGCTTGGATGGGGCCAGCGGGACAGATACGCAGTATTTT. The rearrangement joins TRBV5-6 to TRBJ2-3; D is possibly TRBD2 (6 bases). This CDR3 is built from 16 residues. Germline lookup yields CDR1 SGHDT and CDR2 YYEEEE. The germline V and J ends were trimmed by 0 bases and 3 bases, with 14 bases remaining between them.

This chain links TRBV18 with TRBJ1-2; 7 positions agree with TRBD1. V shed 6 bases, J shed 3 bases, and the junction held 10 bases outside the gene matches. The germline V gene encodes CDR1 KGHSH and CDR2 LQKENI. CDR3 size: 15 residues. DNA for the CDR3: TGTGCCAGCTCGGGGGGCGACAGGGCTGACTATGGCTACACCTTC. Amino acid sequence: CASSGGDRADYGYTF. The entire variable domain, with the rest obtained from reference TRBV18 and TRBJ1-2, is as follows: NAGVMQNPRHLVRRRGQEARLRCSPMKGHSHVYWYRQLPEEGLKFMVYLQKENIIDESGMPKERFSAEFPKEGPSILRIQQVVRGDSAAYFCASSGGDRADYGYTFGSGTRLTVV.

The chain employs TRBV4-1 and TRBJ1-5; 7 bases agree with TRBD1. The CDR3 sequence is 14 residues long. Germline-derived CDR1 and CDR2 are MGHRA and YSYEKL. V dropped 4 bases and J dropped 7; count of bases not matched to a gene: 7. The DNA of the CDR3 is TGCGCCAGCAGCCGTACAGGGGAGGAACAGCCCCAGCATTTT. Protein sequence: CASSRTGEEQPQHF.

Written as DNA, the CDR3 is TGTGCCAGCAGTTCACGAGAACTTCTAGGCTACACCTTC. As protein: CASSSRELLGYTF. V gene TRBV6-6 combines with J gene TRBJ1-2; D gene ambiguous. The CDR3 is 13 amino acids. V was trimmed by 4 bases and J by 8 bases, leaving 14 bases between them. Germline V lookup: CDR1 MNHNY, CDR2 SVGAGI (reference sequence).

The chain uses TRBV7-6 and TRBJ2-1; D not certain. This CDR3 contains 15 residues. The V gene's germline CDR1 is SGHVS and CDR2 FNYEAQ. V was clipped by 5 bases and J by 0 bases, with 11 bases between them. DNA of the CDR3: TGTGCCAGCAGCCCCGAACTGAGCTCCTACAATGAGCAGTTCTTC. This translates into CASSPELSSYNEQFF.

V gene TRBV29-1 combines with J gene TRBJ1-1; 8 nucleotides match TRBD1. Germline assignment: CDR1 SQVTM and CDR2 ANQGSEA. The CDR3 contains 12 residues. The trim removed 7 bases at V and 4 bases at J, leaving 5 bases unmatched. The CDR3 loop is CSGNTGGTEAFF. Here the CDR3 DNA reads TGCAGCGGGAACACAGGGGGCACTGAAGCTTTCTTT.

This clone has a handful of counts. V and J are TRBV28 and TRBJ2-1; TRBD1 is a possible D gene (7 bases). The ends were cut back, 3 bases at V and 3 bases at J, with 9 bases in the middle. The CDR3 has 14 amino acids. Germline CDR1 is MDHEN and CDR2 is SYDVKM. CDR3 nucleotides: TGTGCCAGCAGTTTGCAGGGGGGCTACAATGAGCAGTTCTTC. Its protein product is CASSLQGGYNEQFF. The variable domain in full, with the rest retrieved from reference TRBV28 and TRBJ2-1, is DVKVTQSSRYLVKRTGEKVFLECVQDMDHENMFWYRQDPGLGLRLIYFSYDVKMKEKGDIPEGYSVSREKKERFSLILESASTNQTSMYLCASSLQGGYNEQFFGPGTRLTVL.

The rearrangement uses TRBV7-6 and TRBJ1-4, with D maybe TRBD1 (5 bases). Looked up from germline, CDR1 is SGHVS and CDR2 is FNYEAQ. The germline V and J ends were trimmed by 1 base and 14 bases, with 14 bases remaining between them. The CDR3 extends over 13 amino acids. The CDR3 sequence is CASSLVREERLFF. CDR3 sequence (DNA): TGTGCCAGCAGCTTAGTCAGGGAGGAAAGGCTGTTTTTT.

The chain uses TRBV10-3 and TRBJ2-3, with TRBD2 matching 12 bases. J lost 6 bases, V lost 8 bases, and 6 bases had no gene match. The CDR3 is made up of 14 amino acids. The germline gives CDR1 ENHRY, CDR2 SYGVKD. The CDR3 DNA sequence: TGTGCCATCGCCCCTAGCGGGGGGGCCGATACGCAGTATTTT. Amino acid sequence: CAIAPSGGADTQYF.

The chain carries TRBV5-1 and TRBJ2-7; possible D gene TRBD1, 6 bases. This CDR3 has 14 amino acids. Germline CDR1 and CDR2: SGHRS and YFSETQ. The ends were cut back, 5 bases at V and 1 base at J, with 13 bases in the middle. CDR3 in amino acids: CASRTGTPSYEQYF. CDR3 DNA sequence: TGCGCCAGCAGAACCGGGACACCTTCCTACGAGCAGTACTTC.